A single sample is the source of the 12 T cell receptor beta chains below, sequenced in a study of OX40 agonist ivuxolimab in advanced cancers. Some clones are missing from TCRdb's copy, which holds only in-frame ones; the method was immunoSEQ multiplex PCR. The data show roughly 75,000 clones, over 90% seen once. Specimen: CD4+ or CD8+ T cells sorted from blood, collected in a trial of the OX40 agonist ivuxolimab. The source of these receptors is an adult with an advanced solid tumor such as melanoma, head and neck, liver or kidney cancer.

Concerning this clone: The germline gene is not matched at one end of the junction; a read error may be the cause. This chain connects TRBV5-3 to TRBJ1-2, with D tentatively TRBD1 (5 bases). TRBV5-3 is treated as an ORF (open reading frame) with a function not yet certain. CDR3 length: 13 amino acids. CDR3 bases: TGTGCCAGCAGCTTGGGGGTCACAGGCGGCTACACCTTC. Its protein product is CASSLGVTGGYTF.

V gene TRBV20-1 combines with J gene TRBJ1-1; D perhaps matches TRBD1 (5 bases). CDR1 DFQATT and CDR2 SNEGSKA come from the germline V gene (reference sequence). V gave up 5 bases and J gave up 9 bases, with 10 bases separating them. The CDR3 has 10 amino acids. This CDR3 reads CSAGAPKAFF. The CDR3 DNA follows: TGCAGTGCTGGGGCACCAAAAGCTTTCTTT.

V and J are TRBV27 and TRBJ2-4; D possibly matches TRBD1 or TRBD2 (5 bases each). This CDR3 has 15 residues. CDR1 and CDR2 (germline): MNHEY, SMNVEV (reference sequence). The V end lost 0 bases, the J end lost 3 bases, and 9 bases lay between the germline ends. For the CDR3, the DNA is TGTGCCAGCAGTTTATCGGCAGGGAGCAAAAACATTCAGTACTTC. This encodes CASSLSAGSKNIQYF.

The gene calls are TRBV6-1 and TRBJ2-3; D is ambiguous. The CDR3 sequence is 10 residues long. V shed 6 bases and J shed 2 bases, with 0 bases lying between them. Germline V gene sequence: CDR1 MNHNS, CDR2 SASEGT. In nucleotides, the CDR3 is TGTGCCAGCAGCACAGATACGCAGTATTTT. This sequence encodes CASSTDTQYF.

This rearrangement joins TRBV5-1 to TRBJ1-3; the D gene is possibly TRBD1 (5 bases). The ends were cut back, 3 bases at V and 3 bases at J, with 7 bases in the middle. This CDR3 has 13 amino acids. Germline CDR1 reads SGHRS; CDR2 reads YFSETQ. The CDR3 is CASSSGFGNTIYF. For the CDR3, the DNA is TGCGCCAGCAGCTCAGGGTTTGGAAACACCATATATTTT.

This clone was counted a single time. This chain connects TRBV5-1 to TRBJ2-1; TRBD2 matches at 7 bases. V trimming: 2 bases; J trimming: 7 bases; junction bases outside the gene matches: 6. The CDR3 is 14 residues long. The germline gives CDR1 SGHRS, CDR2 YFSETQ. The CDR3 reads CASSFSMGGNEQFF. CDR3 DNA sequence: TGCGCCAGCAGCTTCTCAATGGGGGGGAATGAGCAGTTCTTC.

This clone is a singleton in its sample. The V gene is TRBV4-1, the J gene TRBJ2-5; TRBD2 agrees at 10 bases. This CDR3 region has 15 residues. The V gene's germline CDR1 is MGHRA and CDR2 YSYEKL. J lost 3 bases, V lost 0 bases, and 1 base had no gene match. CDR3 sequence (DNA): TGCGCCAGCAGCCAAGAAACTAGCGGGAAAGAGACCCAGTACTTC. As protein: CASSQETSGKETQYF.

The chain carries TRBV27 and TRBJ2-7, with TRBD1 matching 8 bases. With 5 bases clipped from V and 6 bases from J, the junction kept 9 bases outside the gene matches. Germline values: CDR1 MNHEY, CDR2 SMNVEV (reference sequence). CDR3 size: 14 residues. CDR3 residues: CASSRQGLRREQYF. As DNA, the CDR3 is TGTGCCAGCAGTCGACAGGGGCTCCGTCGCGAGCAGTACTTC.

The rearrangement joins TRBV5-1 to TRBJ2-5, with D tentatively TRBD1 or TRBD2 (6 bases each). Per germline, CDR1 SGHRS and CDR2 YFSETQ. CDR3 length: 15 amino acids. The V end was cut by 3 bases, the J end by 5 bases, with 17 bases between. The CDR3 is CASSYLQGGSETQYF. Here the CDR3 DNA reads TGCGCCAGCAGCTACCTACAGGGAGGCTCGGAGACCCAGTACTTC. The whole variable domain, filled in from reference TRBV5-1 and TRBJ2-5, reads KAGVTQTPRYLIKTRGQQVTLSCSPISGHRSVSWYQQTPGQGLQFLFEYFSETQRNKGNFPGRFSGRQFSNSRSEMNVSTLELGDSALYLCASSYLQGGSETQYFGPGTRLLVL.

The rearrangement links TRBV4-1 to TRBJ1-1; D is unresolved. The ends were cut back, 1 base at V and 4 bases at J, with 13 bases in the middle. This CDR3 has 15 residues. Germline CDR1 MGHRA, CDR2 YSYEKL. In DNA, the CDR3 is TGCGCCAGCAGCCAAGTACGTCTGGGTGGCACTGAAGCTTTCTTT. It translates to CASSQVRLGGTEAFF.

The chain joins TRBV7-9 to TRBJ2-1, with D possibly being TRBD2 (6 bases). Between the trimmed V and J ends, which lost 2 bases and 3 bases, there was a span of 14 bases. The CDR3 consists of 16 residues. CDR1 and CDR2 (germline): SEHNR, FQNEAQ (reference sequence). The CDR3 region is CASSLLPGEDYNEQFF. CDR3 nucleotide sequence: TGTGCCAGCAGCTTATTACCGGGAGAGGACTACAATGAGCAGTTCTTC.

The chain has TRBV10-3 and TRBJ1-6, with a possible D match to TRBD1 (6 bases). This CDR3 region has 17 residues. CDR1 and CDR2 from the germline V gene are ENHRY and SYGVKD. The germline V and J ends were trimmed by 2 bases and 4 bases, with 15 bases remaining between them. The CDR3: CAISETEGGTYNSPLHF. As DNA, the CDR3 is TGTGCCATCAGTGAGACCGAGGGGGGGACTTATAATTCACCCCTCCACTTT.